These 30 T cell receptor beta chains came from one sample sequenced in a study of T cell responses to AZD1222 COVID-19 vaccine. The data were produced by immunoSEQ multiplex PCR, yet TCRdb's version contains in-frame clones alone and is incomplete. Of roughly 120,000 clones in the sample, 70% to 90% are singletons; the top ten hold roughly 3.6%. Sample: peripheral blood, taken on day 0 of AZD1222 vaccination. Receptors were obtained from an adult in good health.

This chain links TRBV10-2 with TRBJ2-7; D is unclear. CDR3 size: 14 residues. V was pared by 3 bases and J by 2 bases, with 11 bases between. Germline CDR1 reads WSHSY; CDR2 reads SAAADI. The DNA of the CDR3 is TGCGCCAGCAGTGAAGCGCGTCCAGCCTACGAGCAGTACTTC. Protein product: CASSEARPAYEQYF.

The rearrangement links TRBV5-6 to TRBJ1-2, with D hard to call. CDR1 is SGHDT, CDR2 YYEEEE, per germline. The CDR3 totals 11 residues. V lost 0 bases, J lost 8 bases, and 5 bases lay in between. The CDR3 region has the DNA TGTGCCAGCAGCTTGGAAGGGGGCTACACCTTC. Encoded protein: CASSLEGGYTF.

This clone was seen only once. J is TRBJ2-5 and V is TRBV6-5; D not certain. CDR1 and CDR2 from the germline V gene are MNHEY and SVGAGI. This CDR3 contains 15 residues. V lost 8 bases to trimming and J lost 4 bases, with 20 bases between them. The CDR3 bases are TGTGCCAGCCATCCTCCCCGCCGGTGGGGAGAGACCCAGTACTTC. Its protein product is CASHPPRRWGETQYF.

This chain joins TRBV3-1 (or the pseudogene TRBV3-2) and TRBJ2-5; D perhaps matches TRBD1 (6 bases). CDR1 and CDR2 from the germline V gene are LGHDT and YNNKEL (reference sequence). CDR3 size: 18 residues. V was pared by 1 base and J by 3 bases, with 21 bases between. The CDR3 nucleotides are TGTGCCAGCAGCCAAGGGTGGAGAACAGGGTCGCCTGAAGAGACCCAGTACTTC. Translation: CASSQGWRTGSPEETQYF.

The chain carries TRBV5-1 and TRBJ1-1, with TRBD1 matching 7 bases. The CDR3 is 18 amino acids. V was clipped by 0 bases and J by 0 bases; unmatched bases: 11. Germline V gene lookup returns CDR1 SGHRS and CDR2 YFSETQ. In nucleotides, the CDR3 is TGCGCCAGCAGCTTGGGGTGGGGCCTCAGGGGGATGAACACTGAAGCTTTCTTT. It encodes CASSLGWGLRGMNTEAFF.

The chain couples TRBV6-6 to TRBJ2-2; the D is unclear. Germline V gene data show CDR1 as MNHNY and CDR2 as SVGAGI (reference sequence). This CDR3 spans 15 amino acids. V lost 2 bases and J lost 0, with 7 bases in between. CDR3 nucleotide sequence: TGTGCCAGCAGTTACATTGGGTCGAACACCGGGGAGCTGTTTTTT. This encodes CASSYIGSNTGELFF.

The chain employs TRBV7-2 and TRBJ2-5; TRBD2 aligns across 10 bases. J was trimmed by 3 bases and V by 3 bases; bases with no gene match: 4. The germline gives CDR1 SGHTA, CDR2 FQGNSA. The CDR3 length is 15 residues. CDR3 residues: CASSFVSGGEETQYF. In DNA, the CDR3 is TGTGCCAGCAGCTTCGTGAGCGGGGGGGAAGAGACCCAGTACTTC. Combining the CDR3 with reference TRBV7-2 and TRBJ2-5 gives the whole variable domain GAGVSQSPSNKVTEKGKDVELRCDPISGHTALYWYRQSLGQGLEFLIYFQGNSAPDKSGLPSDRFSAERTGGSVSTLTIQRTQQEDSAVYLCASSFVSGGEETQYFGPGTRLLVL.

The rearrangement joins TRBV18 to TRBJ1-2; the D gene is possibly TRBD1 (6 bases). Germline V gives CDR1 KGHSH, CDR2 LQKENI. The CDR3 is made up of 15 amino acids. With 3 bases removed from V and 4 bases from J, the gap between germline ends came to 15 bases. As DNA, the CDR3 is TGTGCCAGCTCACCTGCCGATGGGGGCGGCTATGGCTACACCTTC. It yields the protein CASSPADGGGYGYTF.

This chain connects TRBV7-9 to TRBJ2-1, with D possibly matching TRBD1 (5 bases). V dropped 7 bases and J dropped 7 bases, with 14 bases sitting between them. The CDR3 contains 13 residues. Germline V CDR1 and CDR2: SEHNR, FQNEAQ (reference sequence). CDR3 in DNA: TGTGCCAGCACCCCCAATACAGGAAATGAGCAGTTCTTC. This translates into CASTPNTGNEQFF.

The chain links TRBV4-2 to TRBJ1-2, with D perhaps TRBD1 (5 bases). The CDR3 consists of 16 residues. Per germline, CDR1 LGHNA and CDR2 YNFKEQ. The V gene lost 3 bases and the J gene lost 7 bases, with 21 bases spanning the gap. The CDR3 protein is CASSHPTGGTVGGYTF. Here the CDR3 DNA reads TGTGCCAGCAGCCATCCCACGGGGGGTACGGTCGGTGGCTACACCTTC.

V and J are TRBV7-8 and TRBJ1-2; TRBD1 agrees at 9 bases. V lost 5 bases to trimming and J lost 1 base; unmatched junction nucleotides: 5. The CDR3 extends over 15 amino acids. Germline V CDR1 and CDR2: SGHVS, FQNEAQ. CDR3 nucleotides: TGTGCCAGCAGCCCAAGGACAGGGGATAACTATGGCTACACCTTC. Protein product: CASSPRTGDNYGYTF. Combining the CDR3 with reference TRBV7-8 and TRBJ1-2 gives the whole variable domain GAGVSQSPRYKVAKRGQDVALRCDPISGHVSLFWYQQALGQGPEFLTYFQNEAQLDKSGLPSDRFFAERPEGSVSTLKIQRTQQEDSAVYLCASSPRTGDNYGYTFGSGTRLTVV.

The chain links TRBV6-5 to TRBJ1-4; 9 nucleotides align to TRBD1. This CDR3 is built from 15 residues. Germline CDR1 and CDR2: MNHEY and SVGAGI. Trimming took 8 bases from V and 8 from J; bases not matched to a gene: 12. CDR3 coding DNA: TGTGCCAGCTCTACCCAATGGACAGGGGAGGAAAAACTGTTTTTT. The encoded protein is CASSTQWTGEEKLFF.

The chain couples TRBV5-4 to TRBJ1-1; tentatively, D is TRBD1 (5 bases). The germline V and J ends were trimmed by 4 bases and 1 base, with 11 bases remaining between them. There are 14 residues in the CDR3. Germline V CDR1 and CDR2: SGHNT, YYREEE (reference sequence). CDR3 nucleotide sequence: TGTGCCAGCAGCCCAGGGAAAGGGAACACTGAAGCTTTCTTT. Translating gives CASSPGKGNTEAFF. The variable domain in full, with the rest retrieved from reference TRBV5-4 and TRBJ1-1, is ETGVTQSPTHLIKTRGQQVTLRCSSQSGHNTVSWYQQALGQGPQFIFQYYREEENGRGNFPPRFSGLQFPNYSSELNVNALELDDSALYLCASSPGKGNTEAFFGQGTRLTVV.

This chain connects TRBV7-3 to TRBJ1-2; D unclear. The CDR3 runs 13 residues. V lost 5 bases and J 8 bases, leaving 15 bases between the germline ends. CDR1 is SGHTA, CDR2 FQGTGA, per germline. Here the CDR3 DNA reads TGTGCCAGCAGCAAGAAGTTGGGAGGGGGCTACACCTTC. Encoded protein: CASSKKLGGGYTF.

This clone was recorded once. The rearrangement uses TRBV29-1 and TRBJ2-1; the D is unclear. The germline gives CDR1 SQVTM, CDR2 ANQGSEA. The ends were cut back, 7 bases at V and 12 bases at J, with 7 bases in the middle. The CDR3 totals 8 residues. The CDR3 sequence: CSGGGQFF. In DNA form, the CDR3 reads TGCAGCGGGGGTGGGCAGTTCTTC.

The chain is built from TRBV19 and TRBJ1-4, with no clear D. V was cut by 3 bases and J by 0 bases, with 14 bases left in between. Germline V gives CDR1 LNHDA, CDR2 SQIVND (reference sequence). This CDR3 spans 17 amino acids. In DNA form, the CDR3 reads TGTGCCAGTAGTATCGGACGAGCCCTCGCAACTAATGAAAAACTGTTTTTT. This encodes CASSIGRALATNEKLFF.

This clone was recorded only once. This chain uses TRBV3-1 (or the pseudogene TRBV3-2) with TRBJ2-3; D call uncertain. The CDR3 totals 16 residues. Germline CDR1 reads LGHDT; CDR2 reads YNNKEL (reference sequence). The V end lost 5 bases, the J end lost 0 bases, and 15 bases lay between the germline ends. CDR3 loop: CASSSRWRTSTDTQYF. The CDR3 DNA follows: TGTGCCAGCAGCTCCCGTTGGCGGACCAGCACAGATACGCAGTATTTT.

The chain is built from TRBV19 and TRBJ1-5; weak D call: TRBD1 (5 bases). This CDR3 has 17 amino acids. Germline-derived CDR1 and CDR2 are LNHDA and SQIVND (reference sequence). Trimming stripped 8 bases from V and 0 bases from J, with 20 bases between. The DNA for the CDR3 is TGTGCCAGTGATTCTGTACCCGGGGCGCGTAGCAATCAGCCCCAGCATTTT. Translation gives CASDSVPGARSNQPQHF.

This rearrangement joins TRBV27 to TRBJ2-2; weak D call: TRBD1 (6 bases). Trimming left V 7 bases short and J 8 bases short, with 11 bases between. Germline V gene data show CDR1 as MNHEY and CDR2 as SMNVEV (reference sequence). CDR3 length equals 12 residues. The CDR3 reads CASTHRGGELFF. CDR3 in DNA: TGTGCCAGCACCCATAGGGGGGGGGAGCTGTTTTTT.

This sequence joins TRBV5-1 and TRBJ1-1; 7 nucleotides agree with TRBD1. Unmatched junction bases numbered 14, after V lost 0 bases and J lost 6 bases. CDR1 is SGHRS and CDR2 is YFSETQ in the germline V gene. The CDR3 has 17 amino acids. The CDR3 DNA follows: TGCGCCAGCAGCTTGGCGCCTAGACAGGGTTGGGAACCTGAAGCTTTCTTT. It codes for CASSLAPRQGWEPEAFF.

This chain joins TRBV5-1 and TRBJ2-7; D gene ambiguous. V was cut by 0 bases and J by 6 bases, with 4 bases left in between. Germline V gene lookup returns CDR1 SGHRS and CDR2 YFSETQ. The CDR3 is made up of 11 amino acids. CDR3 sequence reads: CASSLGGEQYF. The CDR3 DNA sequence: TGCGCCAGCAGCTTGGGGGGCGAGCAGTACTTC. The full variable domain, its missing parts supplied by reference TRBV5-1 and TRBJ2-7, is KAGVTQTPRYLIKTRGQQVTLSCSPISGHRSVSWYQQTPGQGLQFLFEYFSETQRNKGNFPGRFSGRQFSNSRSEMNVSTLELGDSALYLCASSLGGEQYFGPGTRLTVT.

The V and J genes are TRBV4-3 and TRBJ1-6; 7 bases line up with TRBD1. This CDR3 region has 15 residues. V was clipped by 4 bases and J by 10 bases; unmatched bases: 10. Germline V gives CDR1 LGHNA, CDR2 YSLEER. CDR3 sequence reads: CASSRSGTVESPLHF. As DNA, the CDR3 is TGCGCCAGCAGCCGATCCGGGACAGTCGAATCACCCCTCCACTTT.

The rearrangement joins TRBV19 to TRBJ1-5; D gene ambiguous. The ends were cut back, 6 bases at V and 0 bases at J, with 15 bases in the middle. This CDR3 is 16 amino acids long. Germline-derived CDR1 and CDR2 are LNHDA and SQIVND (reference sequence). In DNA, the CDR3 is TGTGCCAGTAGCCGGAGCGCGACCGCTAGCAATCAGCCCCAGCATTTT. Translation: CASSRSATASNQPQHF.

The sample holds a few counts of this clone. This rearrangement joins TRBV5-1 to TRBJ2-7, with 7 bases lining up with TRBD2. CDR1 and CDR2 from the germline V gene are SGHRS and YFSETQ. V was clipped by 4 bases and J by 5 bases; unmatched bases: 15. This CDR3 contains 16 residues. The chain's CDR3 is CASSDGLGGGLDEQYF. The DNA of the CDR3 is TGCGCCAGCAGCGACGGACTAGGAGGAGGACTGGACGAGCAGTACTTC.

The V call is TRBV12-5, the J call TRBJ2-1; D is possibly TRBD1 (5 bases). The CDR3 has 17 residues. CDR1 LGHNT and CDR2 FRNRAP come from the germline V gene. V was clipped by 0 bases and J by 7 bases, with 19 bases between them. CDR3 sequence (DNA): TGTGCTAGTGGTTTGGTACTCGAGCAGGGATCTTCAAATGAGCAGTTCTTC. It translates to CASGLVLEQGSSNEQFF.

The J gene is TRBJ1-2, the V gene TRBV5-6; D uncertain. The CDR3 loop spans 12 amino acids. V lost 3 bases, J lost 6 bases, and 9 bases lay in between. Germline values: CDR1 SGHDT, CDR2 YYEEEE. In nucleotides, the CDR3 is TGTGCCAGCAGCTCACTGATTGATGGCTACACCTTC. It is translated as CASSSLIDGYTF.

The chain couples TRBV7-2 to TRBJ2-5, with 8 bases that match TRBD1. Germline CDR1 is SGHTA and CDR2 is FQGNSA. There are 15 residues in the CDR3. The V segment lost 7 bases and the J segment 7 bases; nucleotides outside the gene matches: 14. The CDR3 bases are TGTGCCAGCACATATTGGGGACAGGCTGGAACGACCCAGTACTTC. It translates to CASTYWGQAGTTQYF.

The count of this clone is one. The chain recombines TRBV6-2 or TRBV6-3 with TRBJ2-4, with 9 bases identical to TRBD1. Germline CDR1 and CDR2: MNHEY and SVGEGT. The CDR3 runs 14 residues. Unmatched junction bases numbered 1, after V lost 0 bases and J lost 7 bases. The CDR3 loop is CASSYSTGGNIQYF. In DNA form, the CDR3 reads TGTGCCAGCAGTTACTCGACAGGGGGGAACATTCAGTACTTC.

V and J are TRBV12-3 or TRBV12-4 and TRBJ1-2; no clear D gene. The germline V and J ends were trimmed by 1 base and 2 bases, with 5 bases remaining between them. This CDR3 has 13 residues. The CDR3 sequence: CASSLGGNYGYTF. Here the CDR3 DNA reads TGTGCCAGCAGTTTAGGTGGCAACTATGGCTACACCTTC.

The chain employs TRBV20-1 and TRBJ1-4, with D unclear. The V end was cut by 3 bases, the J end by 4 bases, with 9 bases between. The CDR3 is 13 amino acids. Per the germline V gene, CDR1 is DFQATT and CDR2 is SNEGSKA (reference sequence). The chain's CDR3 is CSASQGSNEKLFF. The CDR3 DNA sequence: TGCAGTGCTAGTCAAGGGAGTAATGAAAAACTGTTTTTT.